This TCR beta chain derives from a study of T cells in Graves' hyperthyroidism and ophthalmopathy. Amplification yielded TCR beta CDR3 regions, with RNA transcripts as the source. The primer set for the first-round RT-PCR of the TCR CDR3 was HTBI. TCRdb re-derived calls from the multiplex PCR reads in MiXCR, one entry per CDR3 protein. The repertoire holds around 530,000 distinct CDR3 sequences, with over 15% as singletons. This clonotype was detected a few times. Its antigen remains unidentified. The ends were cut back, 6 bases at V and 1 base at J, with 9 bases in the middle. Looked up from germline, CDR1 is MGHRA and CDR2 is YSYEKL. The CDR3 sequence is 13 residues long. With duration under 3 months, ophthalmopathy was active: Clinical Activity Score at least 3, NOSPECS at least 4. Pregnant or lactating patients were excluded, as were those with uncontrolled infection or other autoimmune disease. Diagnosis relied on clinical symptoms, serum thyroxine and TRAb, thyroid ultrasound and orbital computed tomography.

Study-wide results and limits: Expanded thyroid clonotypes (above 0.001) were mostly also found in blood.

This chain connects TRBV4-1 to TRBJ2-5; TRBD2 is a possible D gene (5 bases). This TCR derives from a young woman with Graves' ophthalmopathy. Sequences were obtained from blood. The CDR3 protein is CASRALGQETQYF. DNA for the CDR3: TGCGCCAGCAGAGCACTAGGCCAAGAGACCCAGTACTTC.